A single sample gave rise to the 8 T cell receptor beta chains below, sequenced in a study of T cells expressing NK-cell markers (dated by TCRdb to the early 2020s). Library preparation was by 5' RACE. The run used an Illumina HiSeq 2000. TCRdb reprocessed the reads, so every CDR3 protein sequence counts as one entry and DNA is not shown. For this sample, the table gives 150,000 to 200,000 distinct CDR3 sequences. 20% to 25% of the sample belongs to the ten largest clones. Sequencing was performed on blood T cells: a sorted CD56 or NKG2C T cell subset, CD4+ or CD8+ T cells, or bulk PBMC T cells (not recorded which). The receptors stem from a man aged 18 to 69 in good health.

This chain joins TRBV7-9 and TRBJ1-1; as DNA is missing, the TRBD1 call by TCRdb cannot be tested. Per the germline V gene, CDR1 is SEHNR and CDR2 is FQNEAQ (reference sequence). The CDR3 runs 15 residues. CDR3 in amino acids: CASSSPLQMNTEAFF.

The V gene is TRBV3-1, the J gene TRBJ2-7; TCRdb reports TRBD1, a call that lacks DNA to check it against. The CDR3 extends over 13 amino acids. Germline CDR1 is LGHDT and CDR2 is YNNKEL (reference sequence). Here the CDR3 reads CASSQAGRAEQYF.

The J gene is TRBJ2-7, the V gene TRBV10-2; there is no DNA to check the TCRdb D call of TRBD1. The CDR3 length is 12 residues. Germline CDR1 WSHSY, CDR2 SAAADI. This CDR3 is CASTARAYEQYF.

The chain has TRBV7-6 and TRBJ2-5. Germline V gene lookup returns CDR1 SGHVS and CDR2 FNYEAQ. There are 14 residues in the CDR3. CDR3 region: CASSLRQYQETQYF.

The chain combines TRBV30 with TRBJ2-3; TCRdb reports TRBD1, a call that lacks DNA to check it against. Germline loops: CDR1 GTSNPN, CDR2 SVGIG (reference sequence). This CDR3 has 15 amino acids. The CDR3 reads CAWTQGVGATDTQYF.

V and J are TRBV12-3 or TRBV12-4 and TRBJ2-7; TCRdb returns TRBD1, unconfirmable since there is no DNA. The CDR3 has 15 amino acids. The CDR3 is CASSLRGRSSYEQYF.

The chain joins TRBV5-1 to TRBJ2-3; TCRdb designates TRBD1, a call that cannot be tested without DNA. CDR3 size: 16 residues. In germline, CDR1 is SGHRS, CDR2 YFSETQ. The CDR3 sequence is CASSLVTGGASDTQYF.

The CDR3 is CASSLVRTGWNEQFF. This chain joins TRBV11-2 and TRBJ2-1; TCRdb reports TRBD1, a call that lacks DNA to check it against. This CDR3 contains 15 residues. Per germline, CDR1 SGHAT and CDR2 FQNNGV.